What follows describes a single T cell receptor beta chain. Its antigen is unidentified. Produced via immunoSEQ multiplex PCR; TCRdb's table is partial and in-frame only. The sample records some 56,000 clones, approximately 85% being singletons. This specimen comes from a study of T cell responses to AZD1222 COVID-19 vaccine. Across the study: The analysis combined second doses at about 4 or about 12 weeks.

This CDR3 region has 17 residues. Trimming took 2 bases from V and 2 from J, leaving 16 bases between them. Germline loops: CDR1 MGHRA, CDR2 YSYEKL. Overall study findings and caveats: Among those given AZD1222, only five or six were seropositive at baseline. Reportedly, nearly half the spike-specific TCRs target unmutated variant regions.

The receptor's source is an adult in good health. The sample here was peripheral blood, taken on day 0 of AZD1222 vaccination. The rearrangement joins TRBV4-1 to TRBJ1-5, with D maybe TRBD1 (6 bases). This CDR3 reads CASSQREIPGGNQPQHF. The CDR3 DNA reads TGCGCCAGCAGCCAAAGGGAGATTCCAGGGGGCAATCAGCCCCAGCATTTT.